This TCR beta chain was retrieved from a study of blood T cell repertoires in COVID-19. The ends were cut back, 0 bases at V and 8 bases at J, with 19 bases in the middle. Germline V gene data show CDR1 as SQVTM and CDR2 as ANQGSEA. This CDR3 has 15 residues. The repertoire was sequenced with immunoSEQ multiplex PCR; TCRdb's copy has only in-frame clones and lacks some. In the table there are 250,000 to 400,000 clones, around 90% of which are singletons. The chain has TRBV29-1 and TRBJ1-2, with D possibly being TRBD1 (5 bases). The sample taken for sequencing was PBMCs or T cells enriched from blood (not recorded which). The clonotype originates from a man between 60 and 75 years old who had recovered from COVID-19. CDR3 DNA sequence: TGCAGCGTTGAAGATCTTGAGGAGGTCGGGGGAGGCTACACCTTC. The encoded protein is CSVEDLEEVGGGYTF.